Described below is a single TCR beta chain sequence and its context. Distinct nucleotide sequences in the sample also encode this CDR3. This sample is part of a study of blood T cell repertoires in COVID-19. Generated by immunoSEQ multiplex PCR, the TCRdb table keeps only in-frame clones and is missing some. The sample includes around 250,000 clones, more than 75% of them seen just once. Ages ranged from roughly 18 to 100 years, with residence in 24 US areas. Participant-given clinical history determined each cohort assignment. Per the germline V gene, CDR1 is LNHNV and CDR2 is YYDKDF (reference sequence). This CDR3 region has 13 residues. J was trimmed by 3 bases and V by 5 bases; bases with no gene match: 1.

Source material: PBMCs or T cells enriched from blood (not recorded which). The rearrangement joins TRBV15 to TRBJ2-3; TRBD2 agrees at 8 bases. This TCR derives from a woman aged 45-59 years who had been exposed to COVID-19. The CDR3 nucleotides are TGTGCCACCAGCCGCGGGGGGACAGATACGCAGTATTTT. Amino acids: CATSRGGTDTQYF. The full variable domain, completed using reference TRBV15 and TRBJ2-3, is DAMVIQNPRYQVTQFGKPVTLSCSQTLNHNVMYWYQQKSSQAPKLLFHYYDKDFNNEADTPDNFQSRRPNTSFCFLDIRSPGLGDTAMYLCATSRGGTDTQYFGPGTRLTVL.